This T cell receptor beta chain was captured by sequencing in a study of radiotherapy plus CTLA-4 blockade in lung cancer. In the study overall: Patients showed objective responses in about 20% of cases and disease control in under 35%.

Using immunoSEQ multiplex PCR, the repertoire was profiled, and TCRdb retains in-frame clones only, with some absent. The sample has approximately 77,000 clones; around 81% are singletons. Patients with chemo-refractory metastatic non-small-cell lung cancer received focal radiation plus CTLA-4 blockade with ipilimumab. This clone was seen a few times. Its antigen is still unknown. Broader study findings: The authors reported that early blood T cell clone dynamics, with interferon-beta, best predicted response. Peripheral blood showed expansion of tumor-derived TCR clones after radiotherapy and ipilimumab.

The CDR3 is made up of 19 amino acids. CDR1 is SGHVS and CDR2 is FNYEAQ in the germline V gene. With V trimmed by 1 base and J by 4 bases, 15 bases remained unmatched. This receptor was obtained from a human donor with non-small cell lung cancer whose response to radiotherapy plus ipilimumab could not be evaluated. Some clones in this sample may be carry-over from other donors' samples. The chain couples TRBV7-6 to TRBJ2-2; 7 bases agree with TRBD1. The material was peripheral blood, obtained from a patient treated with radiotherapy plus ipilimumab. The CDR3 region has the DNA TGTGCCAGCAGCTTAGGCTACATAGGGGGCAATGGTCGCACCGGGGAGCTGTTTTTT. It encodes CASSLGYIGGNGRTGELFF.